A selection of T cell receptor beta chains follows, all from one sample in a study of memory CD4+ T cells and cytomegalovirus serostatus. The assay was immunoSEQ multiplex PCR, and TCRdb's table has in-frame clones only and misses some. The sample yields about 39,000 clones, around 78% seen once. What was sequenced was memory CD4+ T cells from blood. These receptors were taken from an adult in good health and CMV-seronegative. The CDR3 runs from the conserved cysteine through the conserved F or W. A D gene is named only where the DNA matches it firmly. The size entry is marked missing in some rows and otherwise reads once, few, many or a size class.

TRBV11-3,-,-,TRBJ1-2,CASSLGGGIRGYTF,TGTGCCAGCAGCTTAGGTGGTGGGATTAGGGGCTACACCTTC
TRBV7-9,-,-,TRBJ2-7,CASSSDGSYEQYF,TGTGCCAGCAGCTCGGACGGTTCCTACGAGCAGTACTTC
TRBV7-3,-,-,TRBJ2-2,CASKRGITGELFF,TGTGCCAGCAAGAGGGGGATCACCGGGGAGCTGTTTTTT
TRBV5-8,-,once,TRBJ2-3,CASSLAAQYRTDTQYF,TGTGCCAGCAGCTTGGCCGCACAGTACCGCACAGATACGCAGTATTTT
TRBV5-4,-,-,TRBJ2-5,CASSLALLETQYF,TGTGCCAGCAGCTTGGCTCTCTTAGAGACCCAGTACTTC
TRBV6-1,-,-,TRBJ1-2,CASRRTQPNYGYTF,TGTGCCAGCAGAAGGACCCAGCCTAACTATGGCTACACCTTC
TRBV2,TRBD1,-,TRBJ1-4,CASSDPGQGREKLFF,TGTGCCAGCAGTGACCCCGGACAGGGTCGTGAAAAACTGTTTTTT
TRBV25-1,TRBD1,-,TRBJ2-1,CASTGQGTYNEQFF,TGTGCCAGCACCGGACAGGGGACATACAATGAGCAGTTCTTC
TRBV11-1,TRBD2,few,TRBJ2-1,CASSSGRGAHNEQFF,TGTGCCAGCAGCTCGGGGCGGGGGGCCCACAATGAGCAGTTCTTC
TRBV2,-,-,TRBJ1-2,CASSATKNGYTF,TGTGCCAGCAGCGCGACCAAGAATGGTTACACCTTC
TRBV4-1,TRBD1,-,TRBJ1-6,CASSQGLRGRNSPLHF,TGCGCCAGCAGCCAAGGCCTCAGGGGGCGAAATTCACCCCTCCACTTT
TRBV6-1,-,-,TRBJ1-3,CASSEGRGGHTIYF,TGTGCCAGCAGTGAGGGCAGGGGAGGACACACCATATATTTT
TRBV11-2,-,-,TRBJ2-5,CASSLEGRTATQYF,TGTGCCAGCAGCTTGGAAGGAAGGACAGCCACCCAGTACTTC
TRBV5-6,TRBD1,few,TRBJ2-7,CASGTDGQGGYEQYF,TGTGCCAGCGGCACCGATGGACAGGGGGGGTACGAGCAGTACTTC
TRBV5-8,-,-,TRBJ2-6,CASSFLLSGANVLTF,TGTGCCAGCAGCTTTCTACTCTCTGGGGCCAACGTCCTGACTTTC
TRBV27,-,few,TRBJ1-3,CASSYRALSGNTIYF,TGTGCCAGCAGTTACAGGGCCCTCTCTGGAAACACCATATATTTT
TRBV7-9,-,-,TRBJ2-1,CASSSLSGARVDEQFF,TGTGCCAGCAGTTCACTTTCGGGGGCGCGTGTGGATGAGCAGTTCTTC
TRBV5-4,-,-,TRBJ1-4,CASSLGAAQGEKLFF,TGTGCCAGCAGCTTGGGGGCGGCGCAGGGTGAAAAACTGTTTTTT
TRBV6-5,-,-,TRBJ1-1,CASSYSVWQLNTEAFF,TGTGCCAGCAGTTACTCGGTTTGGCAGCTGAACACTGAAGCTTTCTTT
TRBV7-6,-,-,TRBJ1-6,CASSLQRGANSPLHF,TGTGCCAGCAGCTTGCAACGAGGGGCCAATTCACCCCTCCACTTT
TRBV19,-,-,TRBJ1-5,CASISLTGDYSNQPQHF,TGTGCCAGTATTAGTCTTACGGGGGATTATAGCAATCAGCCCCAGCATTTT
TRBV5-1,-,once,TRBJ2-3,CASSWRAADTQYF,TGCGCCAGCAGTTGGAGGGCCGCCGATACGCAGTATTTT
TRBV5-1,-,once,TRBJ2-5,CASSSEGHQETQYF,TGCGCCAGCAGCTCTGAGGGACACCAAGAGACCCAGTACTTC
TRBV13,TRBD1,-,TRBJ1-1,CASSLPGGTEAFF,TGTGCCAGCAGCTTACCAGGGGGAACTGAAGCTTTCTTT
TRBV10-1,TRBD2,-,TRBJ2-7,CASRPTSGGPYDYEQYF,TGCGCCAGCAGGCCGACTAGCGGGGGGCCCTACGACTACGAGCAGTACTTC
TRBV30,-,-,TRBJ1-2,CAWSVNHLYGYTF,TGTGCCTGGAGTGTTAACCACCTCTATGGCTACACCTTC
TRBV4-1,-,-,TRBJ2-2,CASSQGSGTGELFF,TGCGCCAGCAGCCAAGGAAGTGGCACCGGGGAGCTGTTTTTT
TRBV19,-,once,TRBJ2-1,CASSDRGHEQFF,TGTGCCAGTAGCGACCGTGGACATGAGCAGTTCTTC
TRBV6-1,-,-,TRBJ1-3,CASLRDGYSGNTIYF,TGTGCCAGCCTCCGGGACGGTTACTCTGGAAACACCATATATTTT
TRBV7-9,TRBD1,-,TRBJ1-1,CASSLTTGGVFNTEAFF,TGTGCCAGCAGCTTAACGACAGGGGGCGTCTTTAACACTGAAGCTTTCTTT
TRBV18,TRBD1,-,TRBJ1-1,CASSLTGTGERTEAFF,TGTGCCAGCTCACTCACCGGGACAGGGGAGCGCACTGAAGCTTTCTTT
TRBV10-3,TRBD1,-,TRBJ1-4,CAISDPGQPNEKLFF,TGTGCCATCAGTGACCCGGGACAGCCTAATGAAAAACTGTTTTTT
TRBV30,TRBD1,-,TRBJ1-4,CAWSPGTGFEKLFF,TGTGCCTGGAGCCCCGGGACAGGGTTTGAAAAACTGTTTTTT
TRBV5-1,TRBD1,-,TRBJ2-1,CASSLAGSVGQGYNEQFF,TGCGCCAGCAGCTTGGCCGGGTCTGTGGGACAGGGGTACAATGAGCAGTTCTTC
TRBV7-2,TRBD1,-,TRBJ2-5,CANNRGRWQGEETQYF,TGTGCCAACAATAGGGGCCGGTGGCAGGGGGAAGAGACCCAGTACTTC
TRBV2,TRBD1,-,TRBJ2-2,CASWPGQTNTGELFF,TGTGCCAGCTGGCCGGGACAGACAAACACCGGGGAGCTGTTTTTT
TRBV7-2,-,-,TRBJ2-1,CASTQGLYGEQFF,TGTGCCAGCACACAGGGTCTGTATGGTGAGCAGTTCTTC
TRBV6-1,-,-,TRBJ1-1,CASRPQGTWNTEAFF,TGTGCCAGCAGACCTCAGGGAACTTGGAACACTGAAGCTTTCTTT
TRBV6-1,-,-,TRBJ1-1,CASSEAGAGRTEAFF,TGTGCCAGCAGTGAGGCTGGGGCAGGGCGGACTGAAGCTTTCTTT
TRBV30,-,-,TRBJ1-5,CAWSRTPSNQPQHF,TGTGCCTGGAGTAGGACACCCAGCAATCAGCCCCAGCATTTT
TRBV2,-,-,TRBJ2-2,CASSEAGAIGELFF,TGTGCCAGCAGTGAAGCTGGTGCCATCGGGGAGCTGTTTTTT
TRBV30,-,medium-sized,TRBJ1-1,CAWSVLGTELNTEAFF,TGTGCCTGGAGTGTGCTAGGGACGGAGTTGAACACTGAAGCTTTCTTT
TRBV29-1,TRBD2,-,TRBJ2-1,CSVEGRGTSRNSYNEQFF,TGCAGCGTTGAAGGGAGGGGGACTAGCAGAAACTCCTACAATGAGCAGTTCTTC
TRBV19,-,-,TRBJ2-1,CASRSVGNEQFF,TGTGCCAGTAGGTCCGTGGGCAATGAGCAGTTCTTC
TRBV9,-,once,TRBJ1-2,CASSASGDWGNGYTF,TGTGCCAGCAGCGCCTCAGGGGATTGGGGTAATGGCTACACCTTC
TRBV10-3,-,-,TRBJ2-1,CAIRPSVSSYNEQFF,TGTGCCATCCGACCGTCCGTAAGCTCCTACAATGAGCAGTTCTTC